This entry lists 16 T cell receptor beta chains sequenced from one sample in a study of blood T cell repertoires in COVID-19. Assay: immunoSEQ multiplex PCR; the TCRdb copy retains only in-frame clones and omits some. This table holds 250,000 to 400,000 clones, approximately 87% found once. Sequenced sample: peripheral blood. The receptors originated from a young woman with COVID-19, enrolled during active disease.

This clone has only one observation. This rearrangement joins TRBV6-6 to TRBJ1-1, with D possibly TRBD1 on 6 matching bases. The CDR3 runs to 15 residues. In germline, CDR1 is MNHNY, CDR2 SVGAGI (reference sequence). Trimming removed 7 bases at V and 5 bases at J, with 20 bases between. The DNA for the CDR3 is TGTGCCAGCACTCTTGTAGGGGGGGCGCGAACTGAAGCTTTCTTT. Residues: CASTLVGGARTEAFF.

This sequence joins TRBV11-2 and TRBJ2-1; a possible D gene is TRBD1 (5 bases). The CDR3 extends over 16 amino acids. In germline, CDR1 is SGHAT, CDR2 FQNNGV. Trimming pared 1 base from V and 3 bases from J, leaving 13 bases between. CDR3 nucleotide sequence: TGTGCCAGCAGCTTAGTTTTTCAGGGAAGCTACAATGAGCAGTTCTTC. This gives the protein CASSLVFQGSYNEQFF.

This chain uses TRBV29-1 with TRBJ2-6; TRBD1 matches 7 bases. Unmatched junction bases numbered 5, after V lost 5 bases and J lost 4 bases. The CDR3 is 14 residues long. CDR1 is SQVTM, CDR2 ANQGSEA, per germline. CDR3 region: CSVTGAAGANVLTF. DNA for the CDR3: TGCAGCGTTACAGGGGCAGCCGGGGCCAACGTCCTGACTTTC.

The CDR3 loop reads CASSFGDYTDTQYF. As DNA, the CDR3 is TGCGCCAGCAGCTTCGGGGACTACACAGATACGCAGTATTTT. The chain employs TRBV5-1 and TRBJ2-3; TRBD2 aligns across 7 bases. CDR1 SGHRS and CDR2 YFSETQ come from the germline V gene. The CDR3 totals 14 residues. V lost 2 bases, J lost 2 bases, and 2 bases stayed unmatched. Filled out from reference TRBV5-1 and TRBJ2-3, the complete variable domain reads KAGVTQTPRYLIKTRGQQVTLSCSPISGHRSVSWYQQTPGQGLQFLFEYFSETQRNKGNFPGRFSGRQFSNSRSEMNVSTLELGDSALYLCASSFGDYTDTQYFGPGTRLTVL.

This chain joins TRBV27 and TRBJ2-1; 11 bases are shared with TRBD1. The CDR3 extends over 15 amino acids. Germline-derived CDR1 and CDR2 are MNHEY and SMNVEV (reference sequence). The V segment lost 5 bases and the J segment 6 bases; nucleotides outside the gene matches: 6. CDR3 loop: CASSVLGTGGNEQFF. The CDR3 bases are TGTGCCAGCAGTGTCCTTGGGACAGGGGGCAATGAGCAGTTCTTC.

CDR3 sequence: CASSASGTSGDRGFF. DNA of the CDR3: TGTGCCAGCAGCGCCTCCGGGACTAGCGGAGATCGTGGGTTCTTC. The V call is TRBV11-3, the J call TRBJ2-1; 11 nucleotides match TRBD2. Germline trimming cut 5 bases from V and 15 bases from J; bases unmatched to any gene: 15. There are 15 residues in the CDR3. Germline V gene lookup returns CDR1 SGHNT and CDR2 YENEEA.

V usage is TRBV23-1 and J usage is TRBJ1-2; D gene unclear. TRBV23-1 is known as an ORF, though its function is uncertain. CDR3 length equals 16 residues. V lost 0 bases to trimming and J lost 2 bases, with 13 bases between them. CDR3 DNA sequence: TGCGCCAGCAGTCAATCGATCGGTTTTTGCAACTATGGCTACACCTTC. Translation: CASSQSIGFCNYGYTF.

This clone was found a few times. The V gene is TRBV23-1, the J gene TRBJ1-2; 8 bases align to TRBD1. TRBV23-1 is classed as an ORF, of uncertain function. Trimming cost V 2 bases and J 6 bases; bases outside gene matches: 2. The length of the CDR3 is 13 residues. The CDR3 nucleotides read TGCGCCAGCAGTCAACAGGGGGCAAATGGCTACACCTTC. Its translation: CASSQQGANGYTF.

This CDR3 reads CASSLTGTGGPSSYTF. Written as DNA, the CDR3 is TGTGCCAGCAGTTTAACCGGGACAGGGGGTCCCTCTAGCTACACCTTC. The chain links TRBV27 to TRBJ1-2; TRBD1 aligns across 11 bases. The CDR3 spans 16 residues. CDR1 and CDR2 from the germline V gene are MNHEY and SMNVEV (reference sequence). V trimming: 2 bases; J trimming: 9 bases; junction bases outside the gene matches: 11.

The chain carries TRBV7-7 and TRBJ2-1, with 7 bases that match TRBD2. The J segment lost 4 bases and the V segment lost 8 bases, leaving 8 bases of the junction unmatched. The CDR3 length is 14 residues. Germline V gene data show CDR1 as SSHAT and CDR2 as FNYEAQ (reference sequence). The CDR3 region is CASYLWREYNEQFF. In DNA, the CDR3 is TGTGCCAGCTACCTCTGGCGGGAGTACAATGAGCAGTTCTTC.

Only a few counts were recorded for this clone. This rearrangement joins TRBV19 to TRBJ1-1, with D perhaps TRBD1 (5 bases). Germline V gene data show CDR1 as LNHDA and CDR2 as SQIVND (reference sequence). Trimming shortened V by 7 bases and J by 8 bases, and 17 bases separated the two germline ends. The CDR3 is 13 residues long. In nucleotides, the CDR3 is TGTGCCAGTAACAAAAACAGGAACGACGAAGCTTTCTTT. Protein: CASNKNRNDEAFF.

The V gene is TRBV10-3, the J gene TRBJ1-4, with 8 bases fitting TRBD1. Trimming took 0 bases from V and 6 from J; bases not matched to a gene: 3. Germline V gene sequence: CDR1 ENHRY, CDR2 SYGVKD. The CDR3 is made up of 15 amino acids. The CDR3 sequence: CAISESRGQDEKLFF. In DNA form, the CDR3 reads TGTGCCATCAGTGAGTCCAGGGGGCAGGATGAAAAACTGTTTTTT.

The chain links TRBV3-1 (or the pseudogene TRBV3-2) to TRBJ1-5, with TRBD1 identical over 7 bases. The V gene end was trimmed by 5 bases and the J gene end by 7 bases; junction bases not matched to a gene: 2. CDR1 and CDR2 (germline): LGHDT, YNNKEL (reference sequence). The CDR3 runs to 12 residues. The CDR3 sequence: CASSLTGQPQHF. In DNA form, the CDR3 reads TGTGCCAGCAGCTTGACAGGGCAGCCCCAGCATTTT.

This chain links TRBV19 with TRBJ1-2; D gene unclear. Deletions cut 7 bases from V and 2 bases from J, with 8 bases between. The CDR3 covers 12 residues. Germline-derived CDR1 and CDR2 are LNHDA and SQIVND (reference sequence). CDR3 amino acids: CASNLGNYGYTF. The DNA of the CDR3 is TGTGCCAGTAATCTGGGCAACTATGGCTACACCTTC. Drawing the rest from reference TRBV19 and TRBJ1-2, the complete variable domain is DGGITQSPKYLFRKEGQNVTLSCEQNLNHDAMYWYRQDPGQGLRLIYYSQIVNDFQKGDIAEGYSVSREKKESFPLTVTSAQKNPTAFYLCASNLGNYGYTFGSGTRLTVV.

On this clone itself: One junction end disagrees with the germline gene, perhaps due to a read error. This sequence joins TRBV18 and TRBJ1-3, with TRBD1 as a possible D gene (5 bases). CDR3 size: 13 residues. In germline, CDR1 is KGHSH, CDR2 LQKENI. CDR3 protein: CATSRGNGNTIYF. DNA for the CDR3: TGTGCCACCTCAAGGGGCAATGGAAACACCATATATTTT. Supplemented by reference TRBV18 and TRBJ1-3, the full variable domain reads NAGVMQNPRHLVRRRGQEARLRCSPMKGHSHVYWYRQLPEEGLKFMVYLQKENIIDESGMPKERFSAEFPKEGPSILRIQQVVRGDSAAYFCATSRGNGNTIYFGEGSWLTVV.

The V call is TRBV7-2, the J call TRBJ2-1; D remains ambiguous. This CDR3 comprises 14 residues. In germline, CDR1 is SGHTA, CDR2 FQGNSA. V was trimmed by 1 base and J by 6 bases, leaving 10 bases between them. The CDR3 reads CASSLDWATNEQFF. Written as DNA, the CDR3 is TGTGCCAGCAGCTTAGATTGGGCCACCAATGAGCAGTTCTTC.